The clone carrying this T cell receptor (beta chain) was detected once. Its antigen remains unknown. CDR3 length: 15 amino acids. Losses at the gene ends were 4 bases for V and 4 bases for J; bases not matched to a gene: 7. Germline lookup yields CDR1 LNHDA and CDR2 SQIVND (reference sequence). The record originates from a study of Tregs in tolerant kidney transplant recipients. Data came from immunoSEQ multiplex PCR; TCRdb stores just in-frame clones and leaves some out. Seen here are about 81,000 clones, around 90% observed once, and the top ten hold around 1.4%. Study-wide results and limits: Nucleotide sequences could not be compared across some patients' samples due to primer changes.

Recipients received nonmyeloablative bone marrow transplants from related graft donors, with transient mixed chimerism. The source material was CD4+ T cells from blood (PBMCs), sampled 24 months after the transplant. The genes are TRBV19 and TRBJ1-2; 9 positions agree with TRBD1. The receptor's source is a human patient who received a combined kidney and bone marrow transplant. Among the T cells, some may be from the graft donor. CDR3 DNA: TGTGCCAGTAGTACACTACAGGGGGCACTCTATGGCTACACCTTC. Translated: CASSTLQGALYGYTF.